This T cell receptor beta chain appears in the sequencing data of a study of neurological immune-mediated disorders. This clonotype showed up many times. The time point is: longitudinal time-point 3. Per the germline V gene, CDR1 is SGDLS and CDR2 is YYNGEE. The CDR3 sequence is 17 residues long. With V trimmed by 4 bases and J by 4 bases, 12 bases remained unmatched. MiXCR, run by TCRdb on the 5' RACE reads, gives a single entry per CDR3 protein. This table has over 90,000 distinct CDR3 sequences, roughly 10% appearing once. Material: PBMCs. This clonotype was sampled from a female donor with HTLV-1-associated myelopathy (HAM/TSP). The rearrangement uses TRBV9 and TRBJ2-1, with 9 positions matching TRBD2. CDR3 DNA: TGTGCCAGCAGCCCCCACCATGGGGCGGGGGGGTACAATGAGCAGTTCTTC. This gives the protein CASSPHHGAGGYNEQFF.